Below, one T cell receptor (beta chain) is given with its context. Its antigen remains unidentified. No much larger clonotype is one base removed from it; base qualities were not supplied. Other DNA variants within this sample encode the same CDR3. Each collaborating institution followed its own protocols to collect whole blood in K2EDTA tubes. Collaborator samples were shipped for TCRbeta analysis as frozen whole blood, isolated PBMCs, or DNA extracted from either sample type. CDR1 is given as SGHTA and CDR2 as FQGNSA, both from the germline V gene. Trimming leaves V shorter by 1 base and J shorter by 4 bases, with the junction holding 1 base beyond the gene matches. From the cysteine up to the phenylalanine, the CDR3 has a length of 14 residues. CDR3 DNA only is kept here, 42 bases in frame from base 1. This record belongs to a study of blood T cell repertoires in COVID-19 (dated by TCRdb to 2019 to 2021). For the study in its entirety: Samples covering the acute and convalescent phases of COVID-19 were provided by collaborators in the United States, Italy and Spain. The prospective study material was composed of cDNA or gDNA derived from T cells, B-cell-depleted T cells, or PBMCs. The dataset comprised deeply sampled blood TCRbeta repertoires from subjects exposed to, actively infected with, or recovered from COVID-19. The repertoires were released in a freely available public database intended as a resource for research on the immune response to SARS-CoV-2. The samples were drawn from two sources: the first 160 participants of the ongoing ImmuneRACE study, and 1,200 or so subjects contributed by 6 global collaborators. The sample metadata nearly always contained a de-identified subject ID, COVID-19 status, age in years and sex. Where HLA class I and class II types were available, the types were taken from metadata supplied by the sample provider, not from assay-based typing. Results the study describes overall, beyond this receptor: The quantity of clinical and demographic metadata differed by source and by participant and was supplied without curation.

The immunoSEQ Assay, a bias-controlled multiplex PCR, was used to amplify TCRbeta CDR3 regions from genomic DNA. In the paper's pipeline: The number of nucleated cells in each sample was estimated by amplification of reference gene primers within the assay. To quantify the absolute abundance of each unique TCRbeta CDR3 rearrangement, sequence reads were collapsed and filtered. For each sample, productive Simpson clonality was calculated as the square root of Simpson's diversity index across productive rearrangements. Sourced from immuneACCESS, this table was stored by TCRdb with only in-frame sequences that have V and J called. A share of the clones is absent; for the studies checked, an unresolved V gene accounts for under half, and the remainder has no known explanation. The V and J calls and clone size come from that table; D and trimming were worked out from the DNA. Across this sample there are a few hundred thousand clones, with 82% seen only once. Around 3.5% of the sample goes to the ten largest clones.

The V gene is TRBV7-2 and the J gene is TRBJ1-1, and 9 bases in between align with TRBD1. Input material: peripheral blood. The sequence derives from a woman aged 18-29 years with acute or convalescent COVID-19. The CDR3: CASSLVGQGTEAFF. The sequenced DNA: TGTGCCAGCAGCTTAGTGGGACAGGGCACTGAAGCTTTCTTT.